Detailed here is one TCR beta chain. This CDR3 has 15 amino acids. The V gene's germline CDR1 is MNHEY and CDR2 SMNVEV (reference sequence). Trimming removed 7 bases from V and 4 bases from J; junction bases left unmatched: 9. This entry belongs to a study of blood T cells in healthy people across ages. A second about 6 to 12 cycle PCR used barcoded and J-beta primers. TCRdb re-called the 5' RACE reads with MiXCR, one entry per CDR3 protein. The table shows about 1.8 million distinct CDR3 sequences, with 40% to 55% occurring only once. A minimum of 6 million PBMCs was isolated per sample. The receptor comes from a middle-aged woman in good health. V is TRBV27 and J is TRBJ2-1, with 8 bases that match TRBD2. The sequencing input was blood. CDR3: CASTTRVAGYNEQFF. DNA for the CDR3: TGTGCCAGCACCACAAGGGTAGCGGGGTACAATGAGCAGTTCTTC.